This TCR beta chain was recovered during a study of cytomegalovirus exposure and HLA in healthy donors. Study-wide findings and caveats: When a later analysis was performed, an Asian-associated ancestry cluster reportedly had fewer N-insertions than the roughly 640-donor mean. Among TCR sequences, most were rare, though some public TCRs appeared in many donors.

In the PCR, 60 Vbeta and 13 Jbeta primers were used. Here immunoSEQ multiplex PCR was the method, and the copy in TCRdb shows in-frame clones only, minus some. The repertoire holds 150,000 to 200,000 clones, around 79% seen once, with 0.5% to 0.55% in the top ten. Losses at the gene ends were 2 bases for V and 2 bases for J; bases not matched to a gene: 20. Per germline, CDR1 GTSNPN and CDR2 SVGIG (reference sequence). This CDR3 comprises 19 residues. Remarks on this clone: Antigen unknown.

The chain recombines TRBV30 with TRBJ2-5; TRBD1 matches at 7 bases. The clonotype originates from a woman in her fifties or sixties in good health and CMV-seronegative. Sequencing input: PBMCs. The CDR3 coding sequence is TGTGCCTGGAGTTACTCACGGGACAGCCCCGGCGGGTGGCAAGAGACCCAGTACTTC. Its translation is CAWSYSRDSPGGWQETQYF. The variable domain in full, completed from reference TRBV30 and TRBJ2-5, reads SQTIHQWPATLVQPVGSPLSLECTVEGTSNPNLYWYRQAAGRGLQLLFYSVGIGQISSEVPQNLSASRPQDRQFILSSKKLLLSDSGFYLCAWSYSRDSPGGWQETQYFGPGTRLLVL.